A single sample is the source of the 15 T cell receptor beta chains below, sequenced in a study of T cell repertoires in cytomegalovirus infection. MiXCR, run by TCRdb on the reads, gives a single entry per CDR3 protein. Among some 220,000 distinct CDR3 sequences listed, 9% to 15% were seen once. Sequenced: PBMCs. The source is a human donor in good health (CMV status not recorded). Some clones in this sample may be carry-over from other donors' samples.

This clonotype was seen ten or more times. This chain joins TRBV7-9 and TRBJ2-7, with D hard to call. CDR3 length: 15 amino acids. Trimming shortened V by 1 base and J by 3 bases, and 13 bases separated the two germline ends. The germline V gene has CDR1 SEHNR and CDR2 FQNEAQ (reference sequence). The CDR3 nucleotides read TGTGCCAGCAGCTTAGTGTCCGGTGGGCACTACGAGCAGTACTTC. As protein: CASSLVSGGHYEQYF.

This clonotype was recorded many times. This chain joins TRBV7-2 and TRBJ2-5; 10 bases agree with TRBD1. Germline loops: CDR1 SGHTA, CDR2 FQGNSA. V shed 1 base, J shed 5 bases, and the junction held 1 base outside the gene matches. This CDR3 is 14 amino acids long. In nucleotides, the CDR3 is TGTGCCAGCAGCTTAGGGGACAGGGGTGAGACCCAGTACTTC. Protein product: CASSLGDRGETQYF.

In its sample, this clonotype was seen many times. The J gene is TRBJ1-1, the V gene TRBV7-2; D is undetermined. The length of the CDR3 is 11 residues. Per the germline V gene, CDR1 is SGHTA and CDR2 is FQGNSA. Trimming removed 2 bases at V and 8 bases at J, with 6 bases between. CDR3 DNA sequence: TGTGCCAGCAGCTTACCCAGGGAAGCTTTCTTT. Translation gives CASSLPREAFF.

V is TRBV6-5 and J is TRBJ2-1; D unresolved. The V gene lost 6 bases and the J gene lost 8 bases, with 2 bases spanning the gap. This CDR3 contains 9 residues. In germline, CDR1 is MNHEY, CDR2 SVGAGI. CDR3 coding DNA: TGTGCCAGCAGGGATGAGCAGTTCTTC. Translating it yields CASRDEQFF.

A few counts support this clonotype. The chain uses TRBV6-2 or TRBV6-3 and TRBJ2-1; D not resolved. V lost 6 bases and J lost 9, with 15 bases in between. Looked up from germline, CDR1 is MNHEY and CDR2 is SVGEGT. The CDR3 has 13 residues. The CDR3, as DNA: TGTGCCAGCAGACCTCCTGTGATAGCTGAGCAGTTCTTC. Protein: CASRPPVIAEQFF.

The sample holds a few counts of this clonotype. V is TRBV28 and J is TRBJ1-1; 8 positions agree with TRBD1. CDR1 and CDR2 (germline): MDHEN, SYDVKM. Trimming removed 2 bases from V and 1 base from J; junction bases left unmatched: 3. The CDR3 spans 15 residues. The CDR3 here is CASSLPDRGNTEAFF. The CDR3 DNA reads as TGTGCCAGCAGTTTACCCGACAGGGGGAACACTGAAGCTTTCTTT. Supplemented by reference TRBV28 and TRBJ1-1, the full variable domain reads DVKVTQSSRYLVKRTGEKVFLECVQDMDHENMFWYRQDPGLGLRLIYFSYDVKMKEKGDIPEGYSVSREKKERFSLILESASTNQTSMYLCASSLPDRGNTEAFFGQGTRLTVV.

This clonotype was recorded many times. V gene TRBV7-9 combines with J gene TRBJ2-1; TRBD2 aligns across 7 bases. The J segment lost 6 bases and the V segment lost 1 base, leaving 0 bases of the junction unmatched. CDR1 is SEHNR and CDR2 is FQNEAQ in the germline V gene (reference sequence). This CDR3 spans 13 amino acids. The CDR3 here is CASSLGGGNEQFF. In DNA, the CDR3 is TGTGCCAGCAGCTTAGGGGGGGGCAATGAGCAGTTCTTC. Supplemented by reference TRBV7-9 and TRBJ2-1, the full variable domain reads DTGVSQNPRHKITKRGQNVTFRCDPISEHNRLYWYRQTLGQGPEFLTYFQNEAQLEKSRLLSDRFSAERPKGSFSTLEIQRTEQGDSAMYLCASSLGGGNEQFFGPGTRLTVL.

This clonotype was counted at least ten times. V and J are TRBV4-2 and TRBJ2-5; 8 bases map to TRBD2. CDR1 and CDR2 from the germline V gene are LGHNA and YNFKEQ. The CDR3 runs to 14 residues. The trim removed 2 bases at V and 6 bases at J, leaving 5 bases unmatched. The CDR3 nucleotides read TGTGCCAGCAGCCAATTGCGGGAGGCCAAGACCCAGTACTTC. This gives the protein CASSQLREAKTQYF.

The rearrangement uses TRBV7-4 and TRBJ2-2; D could derive from TRBD1 or TRBD2 (5 bases each). V lost 4 bases to trimming and J lost 2 bases, with 14 bases between them. This CDR3 contains 16 residues. The germline V gene encodes CDR1 SGHVT and CDR2 SQSDAQ. The CDR3 region is CASSSFGTSNTGELFF. CDR3 DNA: TGTGCCAGCAGCTCTTTTGGGACCTCAAACACCGGGGAGCTGTTTTTT.

This clonotype has only a few counts. CDR3 DNA: TGTGCCAGCAGCTTGGGGAAGAGCTCCTACAATGAGCAGTTCTTC. It encodes CASSLGKSSYNEQFF. J is TRBJ2-1 and V is TRBV5-4; D gene unclear. Germline-derived CDR1 and CDR2 are SGHNT and YYREEE (reference sequence). Trimming pared 0 bases from V and 0 bases from J, leaving 7 bases between. This CDR3 has 15 residues.

This clonotype was recorded many times. The J gene is TRBJ1-6, the V gene TRBV7-2, with D possibly matching TRBD1 (6 bases). The V and J ends lost 1 base and 15 bases respectively, with 19 bases between them. Germline V lookup: CDR1 SGHTA, CDR2 FQGNSA. The length of the CDR3 is 15 residues. CDR3 bases: TGTGCCAGCAGCTTAGAATATGGTGCGTGGGGGCACCTCCACTTT. Its translation is CASSLEYGAWGHLHF.

This clonotype has at least ten counts. The CDR3 DNA reads as TGTGCCAGCAGCTTAGTCGCGACTAGCGGGGTAAGCTCCTACGAGCAGTACTTC. It codes for CASSLVATSGVSSYEQYF. The chain has TRBV7-2 and TRBJ2-7, with TRBD2 identical over 11 bases. This CDR3 is built from 18 residues. V gave up 1 base and J gave up 0 bases; unmatched junction bases: 8. Per germline, CDR1 SGHTA and CDR2 FQGNSA.

This clonotype was seen ten or more times. The chain links TRBV20-1 to TRBJ2-2, with D unclear. CDR3 length equals 13 residues. V was clipped by 3 bases and J by 1 base, with 6 bases between them. Germline V CDR1 and CDR2: DFQATT, SNEGSKA (reference sequence). The CDR3 is CSARWGNTGELFF. The DNA for the CDR3 is TGCAGTGCTAGGTGGGGGAACACCGGGGAGCTGTTTTTT.

This clonotype was observed at least ten times. The gene calls are TRBV7-3 and TRBJ1-1; TRBD1 is a possible D gene (5 bases). This CDR3 region has 14 residues. Trimming took 5 bases from V and 1 from J, leaving 11 bases between them. Germline assignment: CDR1 SGHTA and CDR2 FQGTGA. The CDR3 is CASSPLGGNTEAFF. DNA for the CDR3: TGTGCCAGCAGCCCCCTCGGGGGGAACACTGAAGCTTTCTTT.

The genes are TRBV28 and TRBJ1-6; D is unclear. Germline CDR1 reads MDHEN; CDR2 reads SYDVKM. The length of the CDR3 is 12 residues. The V and J ends lost 4 bases and 8 bases respectively, with 6 bases between them. The CDR3 protein is CASSSPDSPLHF. In DNA, the CDR3 is TGTGCCAGCAGTTCCCCAGATTCACCCCTCCACTTT. Filled out from reference TRBV28 and TRBJ1-6, the complete variable domain reads DVKVTQSSRYLVKRTGEKVFLECVQDMDHENMFWYRQDPGLGLRLIYFSYDVKMKEKGDIPEGYSVSREKKERFSLILESASTNQTSMYLCASSSPDSPLHFGNGTRLTVT.